The source of this T cell receptor (beta chain) is a study of shared clonotypes between healthy human individuals. At the level of the study: CD4 naive and CD4 memory each took three plates per donor, while CD8 naive took two and CD8 memory one. Study conclusions and caveats: Measured sharing among donors was expected to vary with sequencing depth.

As defined, naive CD8 cells were CD45RO-negative and positively selected for CCR7, with terminally differentiated effector memory CD45RA+ cells excluded. About this clone itself: Its antigen remains unidentified.

With 4 bases clipped from V and 6 bases from J, the junction kept 13 bases outside the gene matches. The CDR3 covers 17 residues. Germline V gives CDR1 MGHRA, CDR2 YSYEKL. Per the original methods: In the immunoSEQ data, sequences were junction-only and lacked quality scores, so filtering differed. TCRdb keeps only in-frame clones here, not all; method: immunoSEQ multiplex PCR. V and J calls and clone size are as listed in that table; D and trimming were resolved from the DNA. The sample holds roughly 2,000,000 clones, less than 95% seen once. The chain has TRBV4-1 and TRBJ2-1; 9 nucleotides align to TRBD2. The sequence was obtained from a man younger than 35 in good health. Sequencing was performed on naive CD8+ T cells sorted from blood. The CDR3 loop reads CASSLLLASGGSNEQFF. CDR3 nucleotide sequence: TGCGCCAGCAGCCTACTCCTCGCCAGCGGGGGGAGCAATGAGCAGTTCTTC.